These 20 T cell receptor beta chains share one sample of origin, sequenced in a study of beta chain features in type 1 diabetes. The entirety of the isolated RNA underwent reverse transcription, so expressed TCRB transcripts were sequenced. Clones were read by immunoSEQ multiplex PCR, and TCRdb kept only the in-frame ones, dropping some. The sample carries around 600,000 clones, 9.5% to 15% recorded once. These receptors lack a known antigen. Study outcomes and limitations: Shorter TCRB CDR3s, moderately but significantly so, were found in Type 1 diabetes patients in all four CD4+ subsets.

Sequences were obtained from naive CD4+ T cells from blood. The receptors were gathered from a man aged 25-40 years with type 1 diabetes.

This clone occurred a few times. The CDR3 sequence is CAWSVLGRALSGYTF. The CDR3 DNA reads as TGTGCCTGGAGTGTACTGGGCAGGGCCTTAAGCGGCTACACCTTC. The rearrangement joins TRBV30 to TRBJ1-2; D is perhaps TRBD1 (5 bases). The CDR3 covers 15 residues. The germline CDR1 and CDR2 sequences are GTSNPN and SVGIG (reference sequence). V lost 0 bases, J lost 8 bases, and 19 bases lay in between.

The chain joins TRBV11-2 to TRBJ2-3, with 12 bases fitting TRBD1. Germline V gives CDR1 SGHAT, CDR2 FQNNGV. The ends lost 5 bases at V and 5 bases at J; junction bases unmatched: 5. The CDR3 loop spans 15 amino acids. The CDR3 here is CASSLRDRGRDTQYF. CDR3 nucleotides: TGTGCCAGCAGCCTGAGGGACAGGGGGCGAGATACGCAGTATTTT.

This clone was observed a handful of times. The chain is built from TRBV7-9 and TRBJ2-7; a weak D match, TRBD1 (6 bases). The CDR3 extends over 13 amino acids. The V gene lost 5 bases and the J gene lost 0 bases, with 8 bases spanning the gap. From germline, CDR1 is SEHNR and CDR2 FQNEAQ (reference sequence). The CDR3 region is CASSNRDSYEQYF. CDR3 nucleotides: TGTGCCAGCAGCAACAGGGACTCCTACGAGCAGTACTTC.

This chain connects TRBV5-6 to TRBJ2-7; D tentatively reads TRBD1 or TRBD2 (5 bases each). The germline V gene has CDR1 SGHDT and CDR2 YYEEEE. There are 15 residues in the CDR3. Trimming took off 5 bases at V and 3 bases at J, with 18 bases between the two ends. In nucleotides, the CDR3 is TGTGCCAGCAGTTATGGATCCAGGGCGGGCTACGAGCAGTACTTC. It encodes CASSYGSRAGYEQYF.

This clone has just a few counts. J is TRBJ2-3 and V is TRBV5-4; 10 bases align to TRBD2. Germline CDR1 reads SGHNT; CDR2 reads YYREEE (reference sequence). V lost 1 base and J lost 2; bases outside the gene matches: 4. The CDR3 length is 16 residues. Here the CDR3 reads CASSLKLAGTTDTQYF. The CDR3 DNA reads as TGTGCCAGCAGCTTGAAACTAGCGGGGACCACAGATACGCAGTATTTT. Looking up the rest from reference TRBV5-4 and TRBJ2-3 gives the full variable domain: ETGVTQSPTHLIKTRGQQVTLRCSSQSGHNTVSWYQQALGQGPQFIFQYYREEENGRGNFPPRFSGLQFPNYSSELNVNALELDDSALYLCASSLKLAGTTDTQYFGPGTRLTVL.

This clone was recorded once. The J gene is TRBJ1-5, the V gene TRBV25-1; D might be TRBD1 (5 bases). Trimming removed 2 bases from V and 4 bases from J, with 15 bases in between. CDR1 MGHDK and CDR2 SYGVNS come from the germline V gene. The CDR3 has 16 residues. The CDR3 nucleotides read TGTGCCAGCAGTGAACCCCCCCAGGGTCCAAATCAGCCCCAGCATTTT. Its protein is CASSEPPQGPNQPQHF. Full variable domain (remainder filled in from reference TRBV25-1 and TRBJ1-5): EADIYQTPRYLVIGTGKKITLECSQTMGHDKMYWYQQDPGMELHLIHYSYGVNSTEKGDLSSESTVSRIRTEHFPLTLESARPSHTSQYLCASSEPPQGPNQPQHFGDGTRLSIL.

The chain recombines TRBV2 with TRBJ1-5, with D possibly matching TRBD1 (6 bases). The CDR3 length is 15 residues. The V and J ends lost 5 bases and 6 bases respectively, with 17 bases between them. Germline V gene data show CDR1 as SNHLY and CDR2 as FYNNEI. CDR3 DNA sequence: TGTGCCAGCAGTCCCAGGGCAGGGGCGCCTCAGCCCCAGCATTTT. Its translation: CASSPRAGAPQPQHF.

This chain uses TRBV10-3 with TRBJ1-1, with no clear D. Per the germline V gene, CDR1 is ENHRY and CDR2 is SYGVKD. The length of the CDR3 is 15 residues. Trimming stripped 2 bases from V and 1 base from J, with 11 bases between. CDR3 protein: CAISEPGTPNTEAFF. The CDR3, as DNA: TGTGCCATCAGTGAGCCGGGAACGCCGAACACTGAAGCTTTCTTT.

This clone has a handful of counts. The V call is TRBV30, the J call TRBJ1-4; D perhaps matches TRBD1 (5 bases). The CDR3 totals 15 residues. Germline CDR1 reads GTSNPN; CDR2 reads SVGIG (reference sequence). The V end lost 0 bases, the J end lost 7 bases, and 15 bases lay between the germline ends. The CDR3 DNA is TGTGCCTGGAGTGTATGGGGCAGGGAGGGTGAAAAACTGTTTTTT. Protein: CAWSVWGREGEKLFF.

This clone was detected only a few times. V is TRBV7-9 and J is TRBJ2-5, with no clear D. V was pared by 2 bases and J by 5 bases, with 6 bases between. The CDR3 loop spans 12 amino acids. Germline values: CDR1 SEHNR, CDR2 FQNEAQ (reference sequence). The CDR3 DNA sequence: TGTGCCAGCAGCTTAACCTGGGAGACCCAGTACTTC. As protein: CASSLTWETQYF.

CDR3 sequence: CASSFRGGGYTF. The CDR3 bases are TGTGCCAGCAGCTTTAGAGGGGGTGGCTACACCTTC. The rearrangement uses TRBV5-4 and TRBJ1-2; tentative D call: TRBD1 (6 bases). Germline-derived CDR1 and CDR2 are SGHNT and YYREEE (reference sequence). This CDR3 has 12 amino acids. V lost 2 bases and J lost 7, with 9 bases in between.

V and J are TRBV27 and TRBJ1-6; TRBD1 agrees at 7 bases. Germline assignment: CDR1 MNHEY and CDR2 SMNVEV (reference sequence). The CDR3 runs to 16 residues. Trimming took 7 bases from V and 7 from J; bases not matched to a gene: 13. CDR3 nucleotide sequence: TGTGCCAGCACCTCGGATCAGGGGGTTTGGAATTCACCCCTCCACTTT. It encodes CASTSDQGVWNSPLHF.

In its sample, this clone was seen a few times. This chain joins TRBV7-2 and TRBJ2-5, with TRBD2 identical over 11 bases. The CDR3 extends over 16 amino acids. The trim removed 1 base at V and 4 bases at J, leaving 5 bases unmatched. Germline CDR1 is SGHTA and CDR2 is FQGNSA. The CDR3 DNA follows: TGTGCCAGCAGCTTAGATAGCGGGGGGGCCGGAGAGACCCAGTACTTC. Translation: CASSLDSGGAGETQYF.

This chain connects TRBV28 to TRBJ2-2, with D maybe TRBD1 (5 bases). The CDR3 runs to 14 residues. Trimming stripped 6 bases from V and 7 bases from J, with 15 bases between. CDR1 and CDR2 from the germline V gene are MDHEN and SYDVKM. This chain's CDR3 is CASSPSDIYGELFF. In nucleotides, the CDR3 is TGTGCCAGCAGCCCTTCGGACATCTACGGGGAGCTGTTTTTT.

Only a few counts were recorded for this clone. The rearrangement uses TRBV6-5 and TRBJ2-5, with 9 bases identical to TRBD1. Germline CDR1 is MNHEY and CDR2 is SVGAGI. With V trimmed by 4 bases and J by 5 bases, 5 bases remained unmatched. CDR3 size: 14 residues. The CDR3 sequence: CASSLDRGGETQYF. The CDR3 DNA follows: TGTGCCAGCAGTTTGGACAGGGGTGGCGAGACCCAGTACTTC.

This chain links TRBV27 with TRBJ1-5, with D perhaps TRBD1 (6 bases). The germline V gene encodes CDR1 MNHEY and CDR2 SMNVEV (reference sequence). This CDR3 comprises 15 residues. The germline V and J ends were trimmed by 7 bases and 2 bases, with 15 bases remaining between them. CDR3 coding DNA: TGTGCCAGCACCCCGGCAGGGGCGGGCAATCAGCCCCAGCATTTT. This translates into CASTPAGAGNQPQHF.

This clone was seen only a few times. This chain uses TRBV4-3 with TRBJ2-5, with D uncertain. The germline V gene has CDR1 LGHNA and CDR2 YSLEER. V shed 2 bases and J shed 2 bases, with 9 bases lying between them. The CDR3 loop spans 14 amino acids. The CDR3 here is CASSQNGRQETQYF. CDR3 nucleotides: TGCGCCAGCAGCCAAAACGGAAGACAAGAGACCCAGTACTTC.

V usage is TRBV10-1 and J usage is TRBJ2-7; perhaps TRBD1 as D (6 bases). Trimming stripped 4 bases from V and 10 bases from J, with 17 bases between. The germline CDR1 and CDR2 sequences are WNHNN and SYGVQD (reference sequence). The length of the CDR3 is 13 residues. CDR3 region: CASSAGTRGYQYF. The CDR3 DNA follows: TGCGCCAGCAGTGCCGGGACAAGGGGTTATCAGTACTTC.

This rearrangement joins TRBV5-4 to TRBJ2-1, with D perhaps matching TRBD1 (6 bases). The CDR3 spans 16 residues. V lost 3 bases and J lost 0, with 13 bases in between. The germline CDR1 and CDR2 sequences are SGHNT and YYREEE (reference sequence). CDR3 residues: CASSYKGVGSYNEQFF. Here the CDR3 DNA reads TGTGCCAGCAGCTACAAGGGGGTGGGCTCCTACAATGAGCAGTTCTTC. Looking up the rest from reference TRBV5-4 and TRBJ2-1 gives the full variable domain: ETGVTQSPTHLIKTRGQQVTLRCSSQSGHNTVSWYQQALGQGPQFIFQYYREEENGRGNFPPRFSGLQFPNYSSELNVNALELDDSALYLCASSYKGVGSYNEQFFGPGTRLTVL.

The chain uses TRBV7-9 and TRBJ2-4; TRBD1 aligns across 9 bases. CDR1 is SEHNR, CDR2 FQNEAQ, per germline (reference sequence). The CDR3 is 16 residues long. The trim removed 5 bases at V and 0 bases at J, leaving 5 bases unmatched. The CDR3 DNA reads TGTGCCAGCAGCCCCAGACAGGGGGGAGCCAAAAACATTCAGTACTTC. Residues: CASSPRQGGAKNIQYF.